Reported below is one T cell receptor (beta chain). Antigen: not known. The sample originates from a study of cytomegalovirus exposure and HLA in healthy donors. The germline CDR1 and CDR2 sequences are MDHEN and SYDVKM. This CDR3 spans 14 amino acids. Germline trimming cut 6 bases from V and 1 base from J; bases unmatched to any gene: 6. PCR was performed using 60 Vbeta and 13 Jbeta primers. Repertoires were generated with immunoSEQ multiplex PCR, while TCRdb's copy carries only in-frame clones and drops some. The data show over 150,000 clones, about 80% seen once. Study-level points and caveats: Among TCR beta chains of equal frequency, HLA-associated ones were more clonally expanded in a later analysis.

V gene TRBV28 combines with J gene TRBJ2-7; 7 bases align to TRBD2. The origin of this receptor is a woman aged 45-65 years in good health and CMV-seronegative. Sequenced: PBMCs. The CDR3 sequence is CASSKRGTSYEQYF. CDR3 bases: TGTGCCAGCAGCAAGCGGGGCACTTCCTACGAGCAGTACTTC.